The source of this T cell receptor (beta chain) is a study of graft-versus-host responses after intestinal transplantation. The table came from immunoSEQ multiplex PCR; TCRdb's copy has only in-frame clones and leaves some out. The sample shows 85,000 to 100,000 clones, around 93% of them seen only once. This clone was observed a single time. Antigen specificity is unknown. This TCR was sampled from a human donor who received an intestinal transplant. The sample consisted of unstimulated CD8+ T cells sorted from spleen or lymph node cells, taken before intestinal transplant.

CDR3 protein: CATSGDRSTVDGYTF. CDR3 nucleotides: TGTGCCACCAGCGGCGACAGGTCCACCGTGGATGGCTACACCTTC. The V gene is TRBV15, the J gene TRBJ1-2; TRBD1 might be the D (6 bases). V dropped 5 bases and J dropped 6 bases, with 19 bases sitting between them. The length of the CDR3 is 15 residues. Germline loops: CDR1 LNHNV, CDR2 YYDKDF (reference sequence).